This T cell receptor (beta chain) was found in a study of OX40 agonist ivuxolimab in advanced cancers. Across the study: Patients in the trial were receiving intravenous ivuxolimab every 2 weeks, at doses of 0.01 to 10 mg/kg. Enrolled patients in dose escalation had cancers that were hepatocellular carcinoma, melanoma, renal cell or head and neck cancer. Points from the study as a whole: With doses of 0.1-3.0 mg/kg, partial responders showed among the lowest clonal expansion. Expanded clones belonging to CD8+ T cells outnumbered, on average, those of CD4+.

As regards this clone: What it recognizes is unknown.

Sequencing used immunoSEQ multiplex PCR; TCRdb keeps in-frame clones, though not all of them. The repertoire holds about 110,000 clones, with more than 85% as singletons. The CDR3 is 12 amino acids. The germline V gene has CDR1 ENHRY and CDR2 SYGVKD. V was pared by 10 bases and J by 1 base, with 4 bases of the junction left unmatched. This specimen was CD4+ or CD8+ T cells sorted from blood, taken in a trial of the OX40 agonist ivuxolimab. The chain carries TRBV10-3 and TRBJ2-7, with 7 bases identical to TRBD1. The TCR comes from an adult with an advanced solid tumor such as melanoma, head and neck, liver or kidney cancer. The CDR3 nucleotides are TGTGCCACCAGGACAGGTTCCTACGAGCAGTACTTC. Its translation is CATRTGSYEQYF.